The 32 T cell receptor beta chains reported below all come from one sample, sequenced in a study of shared clonotypes between healthy human individuals. TCRdb keeps only in-frame clones here, not all; method: immunoSEQ multiplex PCR. The data show roughly 2.5 million clones, with over 85% seen just once and about 0.13% held by the top ten. The sample taken for sequencing was naive CD4+ T cells sorted from blood. Subset specified: CD45RA+ positively selected. The receptors derive from a man aged 18 to 30 in good health.

This clone has more than one count but fewer than ten. The sample has other DNA sequences that encode this CDR3 too. The rearrangement uses TRBV14 and TRBJ1-1, with D unresolved. Trimming removed 4 bases at V and 1 base at J, with 4 bases between. This CDR3 is 12 amino acids long. CDR1 is SGHDN and CDR2 is FVKESK in the germline V gene. CDR3 residues: CASSRRNTEAFF. The CDR3 region has the DNA TGTGCCAGCAGCCGGAGGAACACTGAAGCTTTCTTT.

This chain connects TRBV2 to TRBJ2-1; 13 bases align to TRBD2. Germline loops: CDR1 SNHLY, CDR2 FYNNEI. The CDR3 runs 15 residues. V lost 5 bases and J lost 4; bases outside the gene matches: 2. In DNA form, the CDR3 reads TGTGCCAGCAGTACTAGCGGGGGGGCTTACAATGAGCAGTTCTTC. Its protein product is CASSTSGGAYNEQFF.

The rearrangement uses TRBV5-5 and TRBJ1-5; D not resolved. Trimming removed 4 bases at V and 5 bases at J, with 16 bases between. CDR1 and CDR2 from the germline V gene are SGHKS and YYEKEE (reference sequence). The CDR3 covers 15 residues. The CDR3 bases are TGTGCCAGCAGCAAAGGTCCGGAGAGCTATCAGCCCCAGCATTTT. Translated, it gives CASSKGPESYQPQHF.

To note about this clone: Other DNA sequences in the same sample also yield this CDR3. V is TRBV28 and J is TRBJ2-7, with D unclear. Germline V CDR1 and CDR2: MDHEN, SYDVKM. V shed 3 bases and J shed 6 bases, with 6 bases lying between them. The CDR3 consists of 11 residues. The CDR3 here is CASSLGSEQYF. The CDR3 nucleotides are TGTGCCAGCAGTTTGGGGTCCGAGCAGTACTTC.

The chain has TRBV4-3 and TRBJ1-4; D is perhaps TRBD1 (6 bases). Germline CDR1 and CDR2: LGHNA and YSLEER. The CDR3 is 15 residues long. V dropped 3 bases and J dropped 8 bases, with 16 bases sitting between them. As DNA, the CDR3 is TGCGCCAGCAGCCAGGTACAGGGATTAAGGGAAAAACTGTTTTTT. This encodes CASSQVQGLREKLFF.

The gene calls are TRBV10-3 and TRBJ1-6; 7 bases match TRBD1. The CDR3 has 14 residues. V lost 8 bases and J lost 4; bases outside the gene matches: 5. Germline CDR1 is ENHRY and CDR2 is SYGVKD. The DNA of the CDR3 is TGTGCCATCGGCCAGGGGGTTTATAATTCACCCCTCCACTTT. Translation gives CAIGQGVYNSPLHF.

This clone came up once. J is TRBJ1-6 and V is TRBV30; D gene ambiguous. V was pared by 4 bases and J by 0 bases, with 16 bases between. This CDR3 spans 17 amino acids. Germline V gene lookup returns CDR1 GTSNPN and CDR2 SVGIG (reference sequence). The CDR3 is CAWKSDLKGSYNSPLHF. Written as DNA, the CDR3 is TGTGCCTGGAAATCCGATCTCAAGGGCTCCTATAATTCACCCCTCCACTTT.

This chain uses TRBV7-8 with TRBJ2-7, with 7 bases aligning to TRBD2. J was trimmed by 0 bases and V by 5 bases; bases with no gene match: 4. The CDR3 is 14 amino acids. Looked up from germline, CDR1 is SGHVS and CDR2 is FQNEAQ. The CDR3 region is CASSRTSDSYEQYF. Written as DNA, the CDR3 is TGTGCCAGCAGCCGCACTAGCGACTCCTACGAGCAGTACTTC.

The chain joins TRBV11-3 to TRBJ2-2; the D is unclear. The CDR3 runs 14 residues. The V gene's germline CDR1 is SGHNT and CDR2 YENEEA. Trimming stripped 4 bases from V and 2 bases from J, with 8 bases between. DNA for the CDR3: TGTGCCAGCAGCTCCATTATAAACACCGGGGAGCTGTTTTTT. It translates to CASSSIINTGELFF.

Written as DNA, the CDR3 is TGTGCCAGCAGCTTAGCATCCAGGGGAGAAGTGTCGGATCAGCCCCAGCATTTT. Protein product: CASSLASRGEVSDQPQHF. The chain carries TRBV7-8 and TRBJ1-5; weak D call: TRBD1 (6 bases). With 0 bases removed from V and 5 bases from J, the gap between germline ends came to 20 bases. Germline V gives CDR1 SGHVS, CDR2 FQNEAQ. This CDR3 spans 18 amino acids.

This clone appeared once. The chain carries TRBV2 and TRBJ2-2, with D possibly TRBD2 on 5 matching bases. This CDR3 spans 15 amino acids. From germline, CDR1 is SNHLY and CDR2 FYNNEI. V was clipped by 5 bases and J by 4 bases, with 14 bases between them. The CDR3 sequence: CASSPTGLPTGELFF. The CDR3 DNA follows: TGTGCCAGCAGTCCAACCGGACTGCCCACCGGGGAGCTGTTTTTT.

The rearrangement links TRBV5-6 to TRBJ1-4; 9 positions agree with TRBD1. V was pared by 5 bases and J by 6 bases, with 5 bases of the junction left unmatched. Germline lookup yields CDR1 SGHDT and CDR2 YYEEEE. The CDR3 runs 14 residues. CDR3 sequence reads: CASRTGGRDEKLFF. The CDR3 DNA reads as TGTGCCAGCAGAACAGGGGGCAGGGATGAAAAACTGTTTTTT.

In this sample, this clone turned up once. An end of the junction does not agree with germline; a read error may underlie this. The rearrangement links TRBV7-3 to TRBJ2-5; D could derive from TRBD1 or TRBD2 (5 bases each). The CDR3 loop spans 13 amino acids. From germline, CDR1 is SGHTA and CDR2 FQGTGA. The CDR3 reads CASSFGTQGTQYF. CDR3 sequence (DNA): TGTGCCAGCAGCTTCGGGACCCAAGGGACCCAGTACTTC.

V gene TRBV5-6 combines with J gene TRBJ2-7; D gene unclear. Trimming took 0 bases from V and 3 from J, leaving 10 bases between them. The CDR3 extends over 14 amino acids. Germline V gene sequence: CDR1 SGHDT, CDR2 YYEEEE. This chain's CDR3 is CASSLAGRYYEQYF. CDR3 bases: TGTGCCAGCAGCTTGGCGGGCCGGTACTACGAGCAGTACTTC.

The chain employs TRBV2 and TRBJ1-4; TRBD1 might be the D (6 bases). Germline lookup yields CDR1 SNHLY and CDR2 FYNNEI. The length of the CDR3 is 13 residues. Between the trimmed V and J ends, which lost 11 bases and 4 bases, there was a span of 14 bases. CDR3 in amino acids: CASSTGINEKLFF. The CDR3 region has the DNA TGTGCCTCCTCGACAGGCATTAATGAAAAACTGTTTTTT.

The CDR3 protein is CASSEETGGQETQYF. CDR3 bases: TGTGCCAGCAGTGAAGAAACAGGGGGCCAAGAGACCCAGTACTTC. The chain recombines TRBV25-1 with TRBJ2-5; 8 bases are a match to TRBD1. Germline V lookup: CDR1 MGHDK, CDR2 SYGVNS. The CDR3 covers 15 residues. V was clipped by 2 bases and J by 1 base; unmatched bases: 3. Drawing the rest from reference TRBV25-1 and TRBJ2-5, the complete variable domain is EADIYQTPRYLVIGTGKKITLECSQTMGHDKMYWYQQDPGMELHLIHYSYGVNSTEKGDLSSESTVSRIRTEHFPLTLESARPSHTSQYLCASSEETGGQETQYFGPGTRLLVL.

The chain couples TRBV6-6 to TRBJ2-1; no definite D call. This CDR3 region has 15 residues. Trimming took off 2 bases at V and 9 bases at J, with 17 bases between the two ends. Germline CDR1 reads MNHNY; CDR2 reads SVGAGI (reference sequence). CDR3 region: CASSYSLLLAAEQFF. CDR3 DNA: TGTGCCAGCAGTTACAGCTTATTATTAGCAGCTGAGCAGTTCTTC.

This chain uses TRBV2 with TRBJ1-2; D perhaps matches TRBD1 (6 bases). Per germline, CDR1 SNHLY and CDR2 FYNNEI. The V end lost 6 bases, the J end lost 8 bases, and 16 bases lay between the germline ends. The CDR3 is made up of 13 amino acids. This CDR3 is CASRQGSSRGYTF. The CDR3 DNA reads TGTGCCAGCAGACAGGGTTCCTCCCGGGGCTACACCTTC.

The gene calls are TRBV30 and TRBJ1-2; 7 bases align to TRBD1. The V gene's germline CDR1 is GTSNPN and CDR2 SVGIG (reference sequence). The trim removed 0 bases at V and 7 bases at J, leaving 8 bases unmatched. This CDR3 has 14 amino acids. The CDR3 DNA reads as TGTGCCTGGAGTGTACGAGACAGGGAGTCTGGCTACACCTTC. Translated, it gives CAWSVRDRESGYTF.

This chain joins TRBV6-6 and TRBJ1-2; D is unresolved. Trimming took 6 bases from V and 0 from J, leaving 14 bases between them. This CDR3 region has 15 residues. The germline CDR1 and CDR2 sequences are MNHNY and SVGAGI (reference sequence). The CDR3 reads CASSRLQLSNYGYTF. The DNA for the CDR3 is TGTGCCAGCAGCCGACTGCAGCTCTCTAACTATGGCTACACCTTC.

The chain combines TRBV19 with TRBJ2-5; D remains ambiguous. The CDR3 runs to 14 residues. Germline CDR1 and CDR2: LNHDA and SQIVND (reference sequence). V lost 1 base to trimming and J lost 5 bases, with 11 bases between them. The CDR3 DNA sequence: TGTGCCAGTAGTATAGGCCTGGGGTCGGAGACCCAGTACTTC. Translation: CASSIGLGSETQYF.

The chain couples TRBV9 to TRBJ2-2; no clear D. Germline V gene data show CDR1 as SGDLS and CDR2 as YYNGEE. With 3 bases removed from V and 1 base from J, the gap between germline ends came to 7 bases. There are 14 residues in the CDR3. CDR3 loop: CASSARQNTGELFF. The CDR3 region has the DNA TGTGCCAGCAGCGCCCGACAGAACACCGGGGAGCTGTTTTTT.

The chain recombines TRBV5-1 with TRBJ2-1; the D gene is possibly TRBD2 (7 bases). The CDR3 is made up of 16 amino acids. V was cut by 0 bases and J by 2 bases, with 12 bases left in between. Per the germline V gene, CDR1 is SGHRS and CDR2 is YFSETQ. This CDR3 reads CASSLEGRGTYNEQFF. In DNA, the CDR3 is TGCGCCAGCAGCTTGGAAGGGAGGGGGACCTACAATGAGCAGTTCTTC.

CDR3 nucleotides: TGTGCCAGCAGTTACTCGGGGACAGGGGGCGACGAGCAGTACTTC. This translates into CASSYSGTGGDEQYF. The chain recombines TRBV6-5 with TRBJ2-7; 12 positions agree with TRBD1. The V gene's germline CDR1 is MNHEY and CDR2 SVGAGI. CDR3 length: 15 amino acids. V dropped 0 bases and J dropped 5; count of bases not matched to a gene: 2.

The chain has TRBV10-3 and TRBJ2-1; the match to TRBD2 covers 7 bases. The V and J ends lost 4 bases and 0 bases, in that order; junction bases with no gene match: 0. The CDR3 runs to 14 residues. Looked up from germline, CDR1 is ENHRY and CDR2 is SYGVKD. The CDR3 DNA follows: TGTGCCATCAGTGGGGGGGGCTCCTACAATGAGCAGTTCTTC. It specifies CAISGGGSYNEQFF.

This chain links TRBV5-1 with TRBJ2-3, with a possible D match to TRBD2 (6 bases). The germline gives CDR1 SGHRS, CDR2 YFSETQ. CDR3 length equals 14 residues. V dropped 3 bases and J dropped 2 bases, with 10 bases sitting between them. The CDR3 DNA follows: TGCGCCAGCAGCTGGGCGGGGAACACAGATACGCAGTATTTT. Translated: CASSWAGNTDTQYF.

The V and J genes are TRBV18 and TRBJ1-1; the D gene is possibly TRBD1 (6 bases). Germline V gives CDR1 KGHSH, CDR2 LQKENI. V was clipped by 6 bases and J by 5 bases, with 13 bases between them. CDR3 length: 13 amino acids. For the CDR3, the DNA is TGTGCCAGCTCCCATAGGGGGGGTACTGAAGCTTTCTTT. Translation gives CASSHRGGTEAFF.

CDR3 DNA sequence: TGTGCCAGCAGCGTAGAGTCCGGGACTGGCACAGATACGCAGTATTTT. Translated: CASSVESGTGTDTQYF. V gene TRBV9 combines with J gene TRBJ2-3, with D perhaps TRBD2 (6 bases). The germline V and J ends were trimmed by 0 bases and 1 base, with 12 bases remaining between them. This CDR3 region has 16 residues. Germline V gene sequence: CDR1 SGDLS, CDR2 YYNGEE.

The CDR3 DNA reads as TGTGCCAGCAGTTACTCGTTCTATGGCTACACCTTC. It yields the protein CASSYSFYGYTF. V usage is TRBV6-6 and J usage is TRBJ1-2; D is ambiguous. The CDR3 runs 12 residues. CDR1 MNHNY and CDR2 SVGAGI come from the germline V gene (reference sequence). Trimming cost V 0 bases and J 4 bases, with 3 bases left between them.

Note on this clone: Other nucleotide sequences from this sample produce the same CDR3. The V call is TRBV5-1, the J call TRBJ2-7, with unresolved D. V lost 4 bases, J lost 6 bases, and 11 bases lay in between. CDR1 and CDR2 (germline): SGHRS, YFSETQ. CDR3 length: 12 residues. DNA for the CDR3: TGCGCCAGCAGCGCCCCTGGCGTCGAGCAGTACTTC. This translates into CASSAPGVEQYF. Full variable domain (outside the CDR3, taken from reference TRBV5-1 and TRBJ2-7): KAGVTQTPRYLIKTRGQQVTLSCSPISGHRSVSWYQQTPGQGLQFLFEYFSETQRNKGNFPGRFSGRQFSNSRSEMNVSTLELGDSALYLCASSAPGVEQYFGPGTRLTVT.

The rearrangement links TRBV5-1 to TRBJ1-1, with D possibly matching TRBD1 (5 bases). The CDR3 covers 14 residues. Looked up from germline, CDR1 is SGHRS and CDR2 is YFSETQ. V gave up 1 base and J gave up 3 bases, with 10 bases separating them. The CDR3 bases are TGCGCCAGCAGCTTGTACGGGGCAGACACTGAAGCTTTCTTT. This sequence encodes CASSLYGADTEAFF.

In DNA, the CDR3 is TGTGCCAGCAGCACCCGTGAGCAGCAAGAGACCCAGTACTTC. It is translated as CASSTREQQETQYF. The chain links TRBV7-9 to TRBJ2-5; no clear D. This CDR3 is 14 amino acids long. Germline V lookup: CDR1 SEHNR, CDR2 FQNEAQ (reference sequence). V dropped 5 bases and J dropped 2 bases, with 12 bases sitting between them.